The T cell receptor beta chain described here comes from a study of blood T cell repertoires in COVID-19. Study in general: T cells, B-cell-depleted T cells, or PBMCs provided the cDNA or gDNA that served as material.

Participant ages covered roughly 18 to 90 years across 25 or so US areas. Symptom resolution, clearance, or two negative PCRs marked donors in Cohort 3 as recovered. Sequencing was performed with immunoSEQ multiplex PCR; in TCRdb, only in-frame clones are kept and a portion is missing. The sample lists about 180,000 clones; 75% to 90% were seen once. The sequencing sample was made of PBMCs or T cells enriched from blood (not recorded which). This sequence was found in a man aged 40-55 years who had recovered from COVID-19.

The CDR3 bases are TGTGCCAGCAGACACTACACAGGGGGCTACTCCTACGAGCAGTACTTC. Translated: CASRHYTGGYSYEQYF. V gene TRBV11-2 combines with J gene TRBJ2-7; 9 positions match TRBD1. J was trimmed by 0 bases and V by 6 bases; bases with no gene match: 9. CDR3 length equals 16 residues. Germline CDR1 is SGHAT and CDR2 is FQNNGV. Full variable domain (outside the CDR3, taken from reference TRBV11-2 and TRBJ2-7): EAGVAQSPRYKIIEKRQSVAFWCNPISGHATLYWYQQILGQGPKLLIQFQNNGVVDDSQLPKDRFSAERLKGVDSTLKIQPAKLEDSAVYLCASRHYTGGYSYEQYFGPGTRLTVT.